The present entry profiles one TCR beta chain with its context. The CDR3 runs to 16 residues. Germline V CDR1 and CDR2: SNHLY, FYNNEI. Unmatched junction bases numbered 10, after V lost 5 bases and J lost 4 bases. This entry belongs to a study of T cells after somatic rescue of genetic block. Here immunoSEQ multiplex PCR was the method, and the copy in TCRdb shows in-frame clones only, minus some. The table lists more than 12,000 clones, 60% to 80% of them singletons. The V and J genes are TRBV2 and TRBJ2-2, with 7 bases that match TRBD1. Sample: peripheral blood mononuclear cells (PBMCs). The TCR originated in a boy between 10 and 17 years old. CDR3 nucleotides: TGTGCCAGCAGTTACCCGGACAGGCTCCTCACCGGGGAGCTGTTTTTT. Translating it yields CASSYPDRLLTGELFF.